This paragraph covers one TCR beta chain sequence. Antigen unknown. Sequencing used immunoSEQ multiplex PCR; TCRdb keeps in-frame clones, though not all of them. The repertoire holds more than 30,000 clones, with 85% as singletons. This CDR3 is 15 amino acids long. J was trimmed by 1 base and V by 4 bases; bases with no gene match: 5. Germline lookup yields CDR1 MNHEY and CDR2 SMNVEV (reference sequence). The sample belongs to a study of lymphopenia after photon versus proton radiotherapy. Overall study findings and caveats: Post-nadir diversity loss with photons came from oligoclonal expansion, particularly CD8+ Temra cells. Better survival with proton therapy was suggested as possible, not demonstrated. Photon-treated patients lost naive T cells and TCR diversity; proton-treated stayed stable. In patients who died, overall survival fell as post-nadir TCR diversity dropped more.

Sequenced material: peripheral blood, taken from a patient treated with photon-based radiotherapy. The TCR comes from a middle-aged man with gastric cancer. This chain links TRBV27 with TRBJ1-1; 8 bases agree with TRBD1. The chain's CDR3 is CASSYLTGANTEAFF. DNA of the CDR3: TGTGCCAGCAGTTACCTGACAGGGGCGAACACTGAAGCTTTCTTT.